This T cell receptor (beta chain) was found in a study of T cells after yellow fever vaccination. The study's findings and limits: Abundant bulk-derived clonotypes could contaminate FACS-sorted repertoires.

Trimming cost V 4 bases and J 11 bases; bases outside gene matches: 6. This CDR3 spans 11 amino acids. Germline CDR1 DFQATT, CDR2 SNEGSKA (reference sequence). This clonotype was seen at least ten times. Its antigen is as yet unknown. TCRdb re-called the 5' RACE reads through MiXCR, storing one row per CDR3 protein. Of 200,000 to 300,000 distinct CDR3 sequences listed, over 6.5% were seen once; the top ten hold 1% to 1.2%. The chain uses TRBV20-1 and TRBJ1-1; 8 bases align to TRBD1. The sequenced sample was CD4+ T cells sorted from PBMCs, obtained on the day of the yellow fever booster vaccination. The sequence derives from a man aged 30-40 years who received the YFV17D yellow fever vaccine. CDR3 DNA: TGCAGTGCTAAGGACAGGGCAAAGGCTTTCTTT. It specifies CSAKDRAKAFF.